The next 20 T cell receptor beta chains were all read from a single sample in a study of T-cell reconstitution after alpha-beta-depleted transplantation in children. Construction of the TCRbeta library involved unique molecular identifiers. In TCRdb, the PCR reads were re-called with MiXCR into one record per CDR3 protein. The sample lists about 470,000 distinct CDR3 sequences; approximately 42% were seen once. The source was PBMCs, collected before TCRalphabeta/CD19-depleted stem cell transplant. Receptors originate from a girl aged 2 to 9 with aplastic anemia, due to receive a stem cell transplant.

The rearrangement uses TRBV7-2 and TRBJ2-7; D assignment may be TRBD1 or TRBD2 (7 bases each). The V end lost 5 bases, the J end lost 0 bases, and 14 bases lay between the germline ends. The CDR3 contains 15 residues. Germline V gene lookup returns CDR1 SGHTA and CDR2 FQGNSA. In DNA form, the CDR3 reads TGTGCCAGCAGCCGGGGGGAGGGGGCCTCCTACGAGCAGTACTTC. As protein: CASSRGEGASYEQYF.

The J gene is TRBJ2-5, the V gene TRBV24-1; 9 bases fit TRBD1. This CDR3 is built from 14 residues. The V gene end was trimmed by 2 bases and the J gene end by 4 bases; junction bases not matched to a gene: 1. Germline V CDR1 and CDR2: KGHDR, SFDVKD. The CDR3, as DNA: TGTGCCACCAGTGATTGGGGACAGGGAGAGACCCAGTACTTC. This encodes CATSDWGQGETQYF.

V and J are TRBV12-3 or TRBV12-4 and TRBJ2-1; 10 positions match TRBD1. J was trimmed by 6 bases and V by 4 bases; bases with no gene match: 9. The CDR3 extends over 16 amino acids. CDR3 region: CASSSLGTGDSNEQFF. The CDR3 nucleotides are TGTGCCAGCAGTTCCCTCGGGACAGGGGACTCCAATGAGCAGTTCTTC.

CDR3 sequence: CASSADGAVINEQFF. The CDR3 DNA reads as TGTGCCAGCAGTGCGGACGGAGCGGTTATCAATGAGCAGTTCTTC. The chain has TRBV12-3 or TRBV12-4 and TRBJ2-1; maybe TRBD2 (5 bases). CDR3 length: 15 residues. The V and J ends lost 5 bases and 6 bases respectively, with 17 bases between them.

The J gene is TRBJ2-7, the V gene TRBV4-1; TRBD2 is a possible D gene (5 bases). The CDR3 sequence is 14 residues long. Trimming took off 4 bases at V and 7 bases at J, with 17 bases between the two ends. The germline V gene has CDR1 MGHRA and CDR2 YSYEKL. For the CDR3, the DNA is TGCGCCAGCAGCCTCCAAGTGACTACGTCTGAGCAGTACTTC. Translation gives CASSLQVTTSEQYF.

The chain uses TRBV5-1 and TRBJ2-7; 8 bases line up with TRBD1. V dropped 4 bases and J dropped 3; count of bases not matched to a gene: 9. Germline V gives CDR1 SGHRS, CDR2 YFSETQ. The CDR3 totals 15 residues. The CDR3 sequence is CASSGGGTGYYEQYF. CDR3 coding DNA: TGCGCCAGCAGCGGCGGCGGGACAGGCTACTACGAGCAGTACTTC.

The genes are TRBV15 and TRBJ1-5; tentative D call: TRBD1 (5 bases). CDR3 length: 14 residues. Trimming cost V 2 bases and J 1 base, with 6 bases left between them. Germline assignment: CDR1 LNHNV and CDR2 YYDKDF (reference sequence). CDR3 in amino acids: CATSRQGSNQPQHF. For the CDR3, the DNA is TGTGCCACCAGCAGACAGGGAAGCAATCAGCCCCAGCATTTT. The full variable domain, completed using reference TRBV15 and TRBJ1-5, is DAMVIQNPRYQVTQFGKPVTLSCSQTLNHNVMYWYQQKSSQAPKLLFHYYDKDFNNEADTPDNFQSRRPNTSFCFLDIRSPGLGDTAMYLCATSRQGSNQPQHFGDGTRLSIL.

This sequence joins TRBV5-1 and TRBJ2-7; D gene uncertain. Germline V gives CDR1 SGHRS, CDR2 YFSETQ. V dropped 4 bases and J dropped 3 bases, with 20 bases sitting between them. This CDR3 is 16 amino acids long. CDR3 region: CASSPFLTTRGYEQYF. The DNA of the CDR3 is TGCGCCAGCAGCCCTTTTTTGACGACCCGCGGCTACGAGCAGTACTTC.

This clonotype has just a few counts. The V gene is TRBV20-1, the J gene TRBJ2-3, with 7 bases fitting TRBD1. Germline V lookup: CDR1 DFQATT, CDR2 SNEGSKA (reference sequence). CDR3 size: 14 residues. V gave up 4 bases and J gave up 0 bases; unmatched junction bases: 4. CDR3 loop: CSAKRQGSTDTQYF. Written as DNA, the CDR3 is TGCAGTGCTAAGAGACAGGGCAGCACAGATACGCAGTATTTT.

V is TRBV11-2 and J is TRBJ2-7; possibly TRBD1 or TRBD2 for D (6 bases each). Germline assignment: CDR1 SGHAT and CDR2 FQNNGV. V was pared by 0 bases and J by 3 bases, with 15 bases between. The CDR3 runs to 16 residues. CDR3 DNA sequence: TGTGCCAGCAGCTTAGAGAGGGGGGCAGTTCGCTACGAGCAGTACTTC. Translating gives CASSLERGAVRYEQYF.

CDR3: CSESSVGPIDEQFF. CDR3 in DNA: TGCAGTGAATCTAGCGTAGGCCCGATCGATGAGCAGTTCTTC. V usage is TRBV20-1 and J usage is TRBJ2-1, with D perhaps TRBD2 (6 bases). Germline values: CDR1 DFQATT, CDR2 SNEGSKA (reference sequence). The CDR3 runs 14 residues. With 7 bases removed from V and 8 bases from J, the gap between germline ends came to 21 bases.

This clonotype has more than one count but fewer than ten. J is TRBJ1-2 and V is TRBV19; perhaps TRBD1 as D (5 bases). Germline assignment: CDR1 LNHDA and CDR2 SQIVND (reference sequence). Trimming took 1 base from V and 4 from J, leaving 10 bases between them. This CDR3 is 14 amino acids long. The CDR3 region is CASSIAGTGYGYTF. CDR3 nucleotides: TGTGCCAGTAGTATAGCCGGGACGGGCTATGGCTACACCTTC.

This chain's CDR3 is CASNIYSGAYEQYF. The CDR3 region has the DNA TGTGCCAGCAATATATATTCAGGGGCCTACGAGCAGTACTTC. J is TRBJ2-7 and V is TRBV7-3, with D possibly being TRBD1 (6 bases). CDR3 length: 14 residues. V was shortened by 7 bases and J by 2 bases, with 15 bases between the two germline ends. Germline V gene sequence: CDR1 SGHTA, CDR2 FQGTGA.

The gene calls are TRBV6-1 and TRBJ2-7; D might be TRBD1 (6 bases). V lost 5 bases and J lost 0, with 14 bases in between. CDR1 is MNHNS, CDR2 SASEGT, per germline. The CDR3 contains 15 residues. CDR3 DNA: TGTGCCAGCAGTAATACAGGGTTCAGCTCCTACGAGCAGTACTTC. It is translated as CASSNTGFSSYEQYF.

There are a few counts of this clonotype. This chain links TRBV20-1 with TRBJ1-2; 8 positions match TRBD1. Germline trimming cut 1 base from V and 7 bases from J; bases unmatched to any gene: 8. CDR1 DFQATT and CDR2 SNEGSKA come from the germline V gene (reference sequence). The CDR3 is made up of 14 amino acids. The CDR3 region has the DNA TGCAGTGCTAGAGGTTTGGGGCAGGGGGCTGGCTACACCTTC. This sequence encodes CSARGLGQGAGYTF.

This clonotype showed up just a few times. This rearrangement joins TRBV3-1 to TRBJ2-1; D gene uncertain. The V and J ends lost 5 bases and 0 bases respectively, with 23 bases between them. CDR1 LGHDT and CDR2 YNNKEL come from the germline V gene (reference sequence). This CDR3 is built from 19 residues. CDR3 residues: CASSTHHLSDPRSYNEQFF. The CDR3 nucleotides read TGTGCCAGCAGCACACATCATTTATCTGACCCTCGCTCCTACAATGAGCAGTTCTTC.

This clonotype was counted between two and nine times. This chain links TRBV5-1 with TRBJ2-7; no clear D gene. CDR3 size: 15 residues. V gave up 6 bases and J gave up 4 bases, with 20 bases separating them. Germline CDR1 reads SGHRS; CDR2 reads YFSETQ. CDR3 loop: CASNAGEIGPYEQYF. CDR3 nucleotides: TGCGCCAGCAACGCCGGCGAGATCGGGCCTTACGAGCAGTACTTC.

This clonotype was seen repeatedly, ten times or more. The genes are TRBV20-1 and TRBJ2-4; a weak D match, TRBD2 (7 bases). CDR1 and CDR2 from the germline V gene are DFQATT and SNEGSKA (reference sequence). The CDR3 totals 17 residues. V dropped 0 bases and J dropped 5 bases, with 20 bases sitting between them. CDR3 DNA: TGCAGTGCTAGAGATCCATCAGGGGTGGGAGGGCAAAACATTCAGTACTTC. It is translated as CSARDPSGVGGQNIQYF.

The chain is built from TRBV5-1 and TRBJ2-3, with D possibly matching TRBD2 (7 bases). CDR1 SGHRS and CDR2 YFSETQ come from the germline V gene. Trimming removed 4 bases from V and 5 bases from J, with 14 bases in between. The CDR3 runs 14 residues. The CDR3 DNA sequence: TGCGCCAGCAGCCCGGCGGGGGCCGGAGATACGCAGTATTTT. Amino acids: CASSPAGAGDTQYF. Together with reference TRBV5-1 and TRBJ2-3, the CDR3 gives the full variable domain: KAGVTQTPRYLIKTRGQQVTLSCSPISGHRSVSWYQQTPGQGLQFLFEYFSETQRNKGNFPGRFSGRQFSNSRSEMNVSTLELGDSALYLCASSPAGAGDTQYFGPGTRLTVL.

The gene calls are TRBV29-1 and TRBJ2-7; the D gene is possibly TRBD2 (6 bases). V dropped 4 bases and J dropped 5 bases, with 15 bases sitting between them. Germline V gene sequence: CDR1 SQVTM, CDR2 ANQGSEA. There are 13 residues in the CDR3. CDR3 DNA: TGCAGCGTTGTTGCCTCCGGAGGGAACGAGCAGTACTTC. Its protein is CSVVASGGNEQYF.